This section outlines one TCR beta chain sequence together with its context. These data are taken from a study of cytotoxic CD8 clonotypes in ibrutinib-treated CLL. Assay: immunoSEQ multiplex PCR; the TCRdb copy retains only in-frame clones and omits some. The repertoire holds roughly 38,000 clones, with roughly 50% as singletons. Frozen-stored PBMCs produced about 2 micrograms of genomic DNA for TCR beta libraries. The CDR3 runs to 17 residues. The V gene's germline CDR1 is MGHRA and CDR2 YSYEKL. The trim removed 4 bases at V and 3 bases at J, leaving 13 bases unmatched. This TCR derives from a human donor with chronic lymphocytic leukemia. V and J are TRBV4-1 and TRBJ2-5; 8 positions agree with TRBD2. Sequences were derived from PBMCs, sampled before ibrutinib treatment. The CDR3 reads CASSPRVSGVGEETQYF. CDR3 bases: TGCGCCAGCAGCCCCCGGGTTAGCGGGGTTGGGGAAGAGACCCAGTACTTC.